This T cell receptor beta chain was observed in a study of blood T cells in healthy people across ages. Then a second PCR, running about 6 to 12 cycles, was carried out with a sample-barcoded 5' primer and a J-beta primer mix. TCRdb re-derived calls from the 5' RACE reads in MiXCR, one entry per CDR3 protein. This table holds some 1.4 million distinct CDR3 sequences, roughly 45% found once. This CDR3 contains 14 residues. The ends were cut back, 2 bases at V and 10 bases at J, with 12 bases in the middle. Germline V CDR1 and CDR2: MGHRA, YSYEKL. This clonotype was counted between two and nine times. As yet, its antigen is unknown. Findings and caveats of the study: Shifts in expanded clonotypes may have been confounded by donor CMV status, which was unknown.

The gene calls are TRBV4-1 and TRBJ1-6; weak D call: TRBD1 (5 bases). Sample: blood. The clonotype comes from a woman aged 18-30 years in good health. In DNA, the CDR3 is TGCGCCAGCAGCCAACCCCAGGGAGGATCACCCCTCCACTTT. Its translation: CASSQPQGGSPLHF.